What follows are 9 T cell receptor beta chains derived from one specimen sequenced in a study of blood T cell repertoires in COVID-19. Profiling relied on immunoSEQ multiplex PCR, and the TCRdb table lists in-frame clones only, not all of them. The sample has about 270,000 clones, around nine tenths seen once. Source material: peripheral blood. These receptors came from a middle-aged man with active or convalescent COVID-19.

The chain uses TRBV12-3 or TRBV12-4 and TRBJ2-1; D might be TRBD2 (5 bases). This CDR3 contains 12 residues. Trimming left V 5 bases short and J 9 bases short, with 11 bases between. This chain's CDR3 is CASSPGLVEQFF. CDR3 nucleotides: TGTGCCAGCAGTCCAGGACTGGTTGAGCAGTTCTTC.

The chain recombines TRBV25-1 with TRBJ2-5; 8 bases are a match to TRBD1. Losses at the gene ends were 7 bases for V and 4 bases for J; bases not matched to a gene: 2. The germline gives CDR1 MGHDK, CDR2 SYGVNS. The CDR3 has 12 amino acids. The DNA for the CDR3 is TGTGCCAGCACAGGGGGCGGAGAGACCCAGTACTTC. This codes for CASTGGGETQYF.

This chain joins TRBV10-2 and TRBJ2-4; 11 nucleotides line up with TRBD2. Germline values: CDR1 WSHSY, CDR2 SAAADI. The CDR3 loop spans 19 amino acids. V lost 1 base to trimming and J lost 0 bases; unmatched junction nucleotides: 8. The DNA of the CDR3 is TGCGCCAGCAGTGAGTTACTAGCGGGGGCAGTCCTAGCCAAAAACATTCAGTACTTC. Translated, it gives CASSELLAGAVLAKNIQYF.

The V gene is TRBV10-1, the J gene TRBJ2-3, with TRBD2 as a possible D gene (6 bases). CDR1 and CDR2 from the germline V gene are WNHNN and SYGVQD (reference sequence). V was trimmed by 4 bases and J by 3 bases, leaving 14 bases between them. This CDR3 region has 15 residues. CDR3: CASSGTGVSTDTQYF. In DNA, the CDR3 is TGCGCCAGCAGTGGAACGGGAGTGTCGACAGATACGCAGTATTTT.

This chain connects TRBV5-4 to TRBJ2-2; D might be TRBD1 (5 bases). The germline V gene has CDR1 SGHNT and CDR2 YYREEE (reference sequence). V lost 0 bases, J lost 7 bases, and 10 bases lay in between. The CDR3 runs 14 residues. CDR3 sequence: CASSLGLRGGELFF. The DNA for the CDR3 is TGTGCCAGCAGCTTGGGCCTTAGGGGCGGGGAGCTGTTTTTT. Drawing the rest from reference TRBV5-4 and TRBJ2-2, the complete variable domain is ETGVTQSPTHLIKTRGQQVTLRCSSQSGHNTVSWYQQALGQGPQFIFQYYREEENGRGNFPPRFSGLQFPNYSSELNVNALELDDSALYLCASSLGLRGGELFFGEGSRLTVL.

This clone occurred once. The chain is built from TRBV7-2 and TRBJ2-1, with 13 bases matching TRBD2. V lost 6 bases, J lost 7 bases, and 3 bases stayed unmatched. The CDR3 is made up of 14 amino acids. Germline-derived CDR1 and CDR2 are SGHTA and FQGNSA. The CDR3 DNA reads as TGTGCCAGCAGACCGACTAGCGGGGGGAATGAGCAGTTCTTC. Its protein is CASRPTSGGNEQFF. Full variable domain (outside the CDR3, taken from reference TRBV7-2 and TRBJ2-1): GAGVSQSPSNKVTEKGKDVELRCDPISGHTALYWYRQSLGQGLEFLIYFQGNSAPDKSGLPSDRFSAERTGGSVSTLTIQRTQQEDSAVYLCASRPTSGGNEQFFGPGTRLTVL.

The chain links TRBV6-5 to TRBJ2-1, with TRBD2 matching over 9 bases. Germline CDR1 and CDR2: MNHEY and SVGAGI. V was clipped by 6 bases and J by 12 bases; unmatched bases: 12. The CDR3 is 14 residues long. The CDR3 protein is CASRPPGLAYRQFF. As DNA, the CDR3 is TGTGCCAGCAGACCACCGGGACTAGCATATCGGCAGTTCTTC.

This clone was detected once. The rearrangement uses TRBV19 and TRBJ2-1, with D hard to call. CDR1 and CDR2 from the germline V gene are LNHDA and SQIVND (reference sequence). Deletions cut 6 bases from V and 4 bases from J, with 7 bases between. The CDR3 covers 12 residues. The CDR3: CASRADYNEQFF. CDR3 sequence (DNA): TGTGCCAGTAGGGCCGATTACAATGAGCAGTTCTTC.

V is TRBV18 and J is TRBJ2-2, with D maybe TRBD2 (6 bases). V lost 3 bases, J lost 9 bases, and 20 bases lay in between. The CDR3 is made up of 16 amino acids. Germline V gene lookup returns CDR1 KGHSH and CDR2 LQKENI. In DNA, the CDR3 is TGTGCCAGCTCACCCAACCGGACTCTCGGGAGATGGGAGCTGTTTTTT. Amino acid sequence: CASSPNRTLGRWELFF.